Presented here are 17 T cell receptor beta chains from one specimen sequenced in a study of cytotoxic CD8 clonotypes in ibrutinib-treated CLL. Profiling relied on immunoSEQ multiplex PCR, and the TCRdb table lists in-frame clones only, not all of them. The repertoire holds roughly 130,000 clones, 75% to 95% seen once, with about 10% in the top ten. The starting material was PBMCs, obtained after 12 months of ibrutinib treatment. The receptors come from a human donor with chronic lymphocytic leukemia.

V is TRBV6-5 and J is TRBJ1-1, with D possibly TRBD1 on 6 matching bases. Germline V gene lookup returns CDR1 MNHEY and CDR2 SVGAGI. This CDR3 contains 15 residues. Trimming removed 0 bases from V and 0 bases from J, with 8 bases in between. The CDR3 nucleotides are TGTGCCAGCAGTTACTCGACAGGAATGAACACTGAAGCTTTCTTT. Its translation: CASSYSTGMNTEAFF.

The V gene is TRBV18, the J gene TRBJ1-1; D gene unclear. Germline V lookup: CDR1 KGHSH, CDR2 LQKENI. CDR3 length equals 15 residues. V was clipped by 3 bases and J by 4 bases, with 15 bases between them. Here the CDR3 reads CASSPPLDAGTEAFF. The CDR3 DNA reads TGTGCCAGCTCACCCCCCCTAGACGCCGGCACTGAAGCTTTCTTT. Supplemented by reference TRBV18 and TRBJ1-1, the full variable domain reads NAGVMQNPRHLVRRRGQEARLRCSPMKGHSHVYWYRQLPEEGLKFMVYLQKENIIDESGMPKERFSAEFPKEGPSILRIQQVVRGDSAAYFCASSPPLDAGTEAFFGQGTRLTVV.

The chain combines TRBV9 with TRBJ2-5; perhaps TRBD2 as D (6 bases). The CDR3 extends over 16 amino acids. The germline V gene has CDR1 SGDLS and CDR2 YYNGEE. The V gene lost 4 bases and the J gene lost 5 bases, with 21 bases spanning the gap. CDR3 bases: TGTGCCAGCAGCCCCCTCATAACTAGCTGGGGGGAGACCCAGTACTTC. As protein: CASSPLITSWGETQYF.

The chain carries TRBV6-5 and TRBJ2-1; D gene ambiguous. CDR1 and CDR2 (germline): MNHEY, SVGAGI. This CDR3 has 11 amino acids. Trimming shortened V by 3 bases and J by 13 bases, and 10 bases separated the two germline ends. CDR3 amino acids: CASSYGSSQFF. In DNA, the CDR3 is TGTGCCAGCAGTTATGGTTCGAGCCAGTTCTTC.

This clone was counted only a few times. The rearrangement links TRBV27 to TRBJ1-1; weak D call: TRBD1 (5 bases). Germline V gene lookup returns CDR1 MNHEY and CDR2 SMNVEV (reference sequence). V was cut by 9 bases and J by 4 bases, with 12 bases left in between. The CDR3 spans 12 residues. CDR3 in DNA: TGTGCCAGTGGGACTTTCGGCACTGAAGCTTTCTTT. This translates into CASGTFGTEAFF.

This chain joins TRBV27 and TRBJ2-1, with 9 bases matching TRBD2. Unmatched junction bases numbered 5, after V lost 5 bases and J lost 3 bases. Germline loops: CDR1 MNHEY, CDR2 SMNVEV (reference sequence). There are 15 residues in the CDR3. The CDR3 here is CASSKGLALYNEQFF. In DNA, the CDR3 is TGTGCCAGCAGTAAGGGACTAGCCCTCTACAATGAGCAGTTCTTC.

This chain uses TRBV7-2 with TRBJ2-7, with TRBD2 identical over 12 bases. The CDR3 is made up of 18 amino acids. V lost 5 bases to trimming and J lost 6 bases; unmatched junction nucleotides: 17. Germline CDR1 reads SGHTA; CDR2 reads FQGNSA. The CDR3 DNA follows: TGTGCCAGCAGCCTGACTAGCGGGAGCCTCGGGGGGTTAGGCGAGCAGTACTTC. Translation gives CASSLTSGSLGGLGEQYF.

J is TRBJ1-1 and V is TRBV11-1; D remains unclear. CDR1 is SGHAT, CDR2 FQDESV, per germline (reference sequence). There are 14 residues in the CDR3. V lost 5 bases and J 0 bases, leaving 10 bases between the germline ends. This CDR3 is CASSRWSVNTEAFF. The CDR3 region has the DNA TGTGCCAGCAGCCGCTGGTCGGTGAACACTGAAGCTTTCTTT. Full variable domain (outside the CDR3, taken from reference TRBV11-1 and TRBJ1-1): EAEVAQSPRYKITEKSQAVAFWCDPISGHATLYWYRQILGQGPELLVQFQDESVVDDSQLPKDRFSAERLKGVDSTLKIQPAELGDSAMYLCASSRWSVNTEAFFGQGTRLTVV.

The chain carries TRBV7-2 and TRBJ2-2; 9 bases align to TRBD2. Germline V gives CDR1 SGHTA, CDR2 FQGNSA. V was pared by 2 bases and J by 2 bases, with 3 bases of the junction left unmatched. This CDR3 comprises 16 residues. CDR3 amino acids: CASSLRGLANTGELFF. The CDR3, as DNA: TGTGCCAGCAGCTTAAGGGGACTAGCTAACACCGGGGAGCTGTTTTTT.

The sample holds one count of this clone. J is TRBJ2-4 and V is TRBV7-9; D call uncertain. V lost 5 bases to trimming and J lost 2 bases, with 16 bases between them. The CDR3 has 16 amino acids. Germline-derived CDR1 and CDR2 are SEHNR and FQNEAQ (reference sequence). The CDR3 loop reads CASSPLGLETKNIQYF. The CDR3 DNA is TGTGCCAGCAGCCCCCTAGGGTTGGAAACCAAAAACATTCAGTACTTC.

This chain links TRBV5-4 with TRBJ2-3, with D possibly matching TRBD2 (6 bases). Between the trimmed V and J ends, which lost 9 bases and 5 bases, there was a span of 10 bases. The CDR3 totals 11 residues. Germline CDR1 SGHNT, CDR2 YYREEE (reference sequence). The CDR3 region is CATLSGDTQYF. The DNA for the CDR3 is TGTGCCACCCTTAGCGGAGATACGCAGTATTTT.

V and J are TRBV14 and TRBJ2-1; possibly TRBD2 for D (6 bases). The germline CDR1 and CDR2 sequences are SGHDN and FVKESK. The CDR3 covers 15 residues. Trimming took 4 bases from V and 6 from J, leaving 16 bases between them. The CDR3 region is CASSLHLTSVNEQFF. CDR3 sequence (DNA): TGTGCCAGCAGCCTTCACTTGACTAGTGTCAATGAGCAGTTCTTC.

The V and J genes are TRBV29-1 and TRBJ2-5, with TRBD2 matching 14 bases. CDR3 length: 15 residues. Germline V gene sequence: CDR1 SQVTM, CDR2 ANQGSEA. With V trimmed by 4 bases and J by 5 bases, 6 bases remained unmatched. CDR3 sequence reads: CSVGTSGRMGETQYF. DNA of the CDR3: TGCAGCGTTGGGACTAGCGGGAGGATGGGGGAGACCCAGTACTTC.

This sequence joins TRBV27 and TRBJ2-7; 12 positions match TRBD2. CDR3 length: 16 residues. Germline V lookup: CDR1 MNHEY, CDR2 SMNVEV (reference sequence). The junction had 10 bases not matched to a gene; V was cut back by 6 bases and J by 4 bases. CDR3 coding DNA: TGTGCCAGCAGCAGGACTAGCGGGACCAGAACTTACGAGCAGTACTTC. It specifies CASSRTSGTRTYEQYF.

The V gene is TRBV27, the J gene TRBJ2-1; 11 bases agree with TRBD2. The germline V gene has CDR1 MNHEY and CDR2 SMNVEV (reference sequence). The V and J ends lost 6 bases and 8 bases, in that order; junction bases with no gene match: 9. The CDR3 length is 15 residues. CDR3 in amino acids: CASSTATSGIHEQFF. The CDR3 DNA follows: TGTGCCAGCAGCACCGCGACTAGCGGGATACATGAGCAGTTCTTC.

The chain links TRBV18 to TRBJ2-5, with TRBD2 identical over 9 bases. CDR1 is KGHSH, CDR2 LQKENI, per germline. The junction had 4 bases not matched to a gene; V was cut back by 2 bases and J by 0 bases. This CDR3 is built from 16 residues. The CDR3 sequence: CASSPATSGYQETQYF. The CDR3 coding sequence is TGTGCCAGCTCACCAGCAACTAGCGGGTACCAAGAGACCCAGTACTTC.

The V call is TRBV5-1, the J call TRBJ2-5; D not resolved. Germline loops: CDR1 SGHRS, CDR2 YFSETQ. Trimming cost V 0 bases and J 1 base, with 7 bases left between them. The CDR3 spans 14 residues. CDR3 amino acids: CASSLAALQETQYF. The CDR3 DNA reads as TGCGCCAGCAGCTTGGCGGCACTCCAAGAGACCCAGTACTTC.